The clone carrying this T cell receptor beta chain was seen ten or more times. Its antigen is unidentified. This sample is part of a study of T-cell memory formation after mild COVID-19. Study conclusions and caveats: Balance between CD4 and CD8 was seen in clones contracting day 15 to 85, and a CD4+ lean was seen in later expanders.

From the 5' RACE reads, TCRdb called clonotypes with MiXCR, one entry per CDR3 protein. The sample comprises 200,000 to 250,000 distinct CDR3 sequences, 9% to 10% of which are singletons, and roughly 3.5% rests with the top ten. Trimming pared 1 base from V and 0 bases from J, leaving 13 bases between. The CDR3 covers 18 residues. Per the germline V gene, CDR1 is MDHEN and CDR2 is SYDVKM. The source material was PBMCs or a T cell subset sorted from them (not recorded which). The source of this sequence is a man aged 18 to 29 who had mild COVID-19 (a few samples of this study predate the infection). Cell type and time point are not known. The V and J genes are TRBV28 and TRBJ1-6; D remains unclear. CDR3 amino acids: CASSLSRFLSSYNSPLHF. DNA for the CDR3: TGTGCCAGCAGTTTATCCCGGTTTCTGAGCTCCTATAATTCACCCCTCCACTTT.